The present entry profiles one T cell receptor beta chain with its context. The antigen is not known. Clones were sequenced by immunoSEQ multiplex PCR, and TCRdb holds only the in-frame ones, with some missing. The sample contains about 2 million clones, 85% to 95% of which appear only once. The sample is drawn from a study of shared clonotypes between healthy human individuals. Broader study findings: Relative to memory subsets, naive subsets generally showed larger estimated richness.

The sequenced sample consisted of naive CD4+ T cells sorted from blood. Subset defined: CD45RA+ positively selected. This clonotype was sampled from a man aged 18 to 30 in good health.

DNA for the CDR3: TGTGCCAGCAGGCCCGGGACAGTAAACACCGGGGAGCTGTTTTTT. It encodes CASRPGTVNTGELFF. The chain employs TRBV2 and TRBJ2-2, with 7 bases that match TRBD1. Trimming at V came to 6 bases and at J to 2 bases, leaving 6 bases not matched to a gene. The germline gives CDR1 SNHLY, CDR2 FYNNEI. The length of the CDR3 is 15 residues.